This T cell receptor (beta chain) was captured by sequencing in a study of cytomegalovirus exposure and HLA in healthy donors. V dropped 8 bases and J dropped 5; count of bases not matched to a gene: 10. There are 14 residues in the CDR3. Germline assignment: CDR1 GTSNPN and CDR2 SVGIG (reference sequence). A multiplex PCR was run with 60 Vbeta primers and 13 Jbeta primers. Produced via immunoSEQ multiplex PCR; TCRdb's table is partial and in-frame only. The profile covers 150,000 to 180,000 clones, with approximately 80% appearing a single time and 3% to 4% taken by the ten largest. This clone was recorded only once. Its target is unknown. Whole-study findings and limits: Available immune exposure information was restricted to CMV serostatus only. As a later analysis revealed, most CMV-associated TCR beta chains appeared HLA-restricted. The study carried out a later analysis of TCR beta sequences. It associated approximately 15,000 of them with specific HLA alleles at a false discovery rate of 0.05.

Sample: PBMCs. V is TRBV30 and J is TRBJ2-2; 8 nucleotides align to TRBD1. The receptor was derived from a woman aged 40 to 50 in good health and CMV-seronegative. The CDR3 loop is CALAGGHETGELFF. In DNA form, the CDR3 reads TGTGCCCTTGCAGGGGGCCACGAGACCGGGGAGCTGTTTTTT.